Shown below are 30 T cell receptor beta chains from a single sample sequenced in a study of long-term antiretroviral therapy in people with HIV. The run of the v3.0 immunoSEQ assay was at survey level. Only in-frame clones appear in the TCRdb table, and some are missing; sequencing was by immunoSEQ multiplex PCR. The sample shows more than 20,000 clones, approximately 80% of them seen only once. Sequencing was performed on unsorted PBMCs, taken roughly 4 years after starting antiretroviral therapy. Every receptor here comes from a man younger than 35 with HIV.

The chain uses TRBV5-6 and TRBJ2-2, with D unresolved. The CDR3 runs to 17 residues. CDR1 and CDR2 from the germline V gene are SGHDT and YYEEEE. The V and J ends lost 3 bases and 4 bases respectively, with 19 bases between them. The CDR3 loop reads CASSSWIGFLGTGELFF. The CDR3 DNA follows: TGTGCCAGCAGCTCATGGATCGGTTTCTTGGGCACCGGGGAGCTGTTTTTT.

This sequence joins TRBV6-1 and TRBJ1-1; TRBD1 matches 7 bases. Germline CDR1 reads MNHNS; CDR2 reads SASEGT. The CDR3 is 17 amino acids. After removal of 4 bases from V and 1 base from J, the junction contained 12 bases not matched to a gene. In DNA, the CDR3 is TGTGCCAGCAGTGGACAGGGTGGGGGGTTCGGGAACACTGAAGCTTTCTTT. Encoded protein: CASSGQGGGFGNTEAFF.

The chain joins TRBV7-9 to TRBJ2-7; no firm D call. The V end lost 4 bases, the J end lost 6 bases, and 13 bases lay between the germline ends. The CDR3 totals 13 residues. CDR1 is SEHNR, CDR2 FQNEAQ, per germline (reference sequence). Here the CDR3 reads CASSSLISGEQYF. CDR3 bases: TGTGCCAGCAGCTCTCTGATTTCCGGCGAGCAGTACTTC.

This chain joins TRBV5-1 and TRBJ1-1; 8 bases agree with TRBD1. The germline gives CDR1 SGHRS, CDR2 YFSETQ. Trimming removed 2 bases from V and 6 bases from J; junction bases left unmatched: 9. CDR3 size: 15 residues. The CDR3 nucleotides are TGCGCCAGCAGCTTCCAGCCGACAGGGGAGGCTGAAGCTTTCTTT. Residues: CASSFQPTGEAEAFF.

V gene TRBV5-1 combines with J gene TRBJ1-1, with 9 bases lining up with TRBD1. CDR1 and CDR2 (germline): SGHRS, YFSETQ. The CDR3 runs 14 residues. The V gene end was trimmed by 6 bases and the J gene end by 2 bases; junction bases not matched to a gene: 5. The CDR3, as DNA: TGCGCCAGCACCTGGACAGGGGAAAACACTGAAGCTTTCTTT. Translated, it gives CASTWTGENTEAFF.

This clone has only one observation. The rearrangement links TRBV19 to TRBJ1-5; no definite D call. From germline, CDR1 is LNHDA and CDR2 SQIVND (reference sequence). Trimming took off 0 bases at V and 2 bases at J, with 8 bases between the two ends. CDR3 size: 15 residues. The CDR3 DNA reads TGTGCCAGTAGTATAGACAGCGATGGCAATCAGCCCCAGCATTTT. Its protein product is CASSIDSDGNQPQHF.

The genes are TRBV5-1 and TRBJ2-7; 7 bases fit TRBD1. Germline lookup yields CDR1 SGHRS and CDR2 YFSETQ. The V gene end was trimmed by 2 bases and the J gene end by 2 bases; junction bases not matched to a gene: 10. This CDR3 comprises 16 residues. The CDR3 DNA reads as TGCGCCAGCAGCTTTCTGTCCCGGGACAGTACCTACGAGCAGTACTTC. Its protein is CASSFLSRDSTYEQYF.

The chain recombines TRBV30 with TRBJ2-2; D might be TRBD1 (5 bases). There are 16 residues in the CDR3. Germline V gene lookup returns CDR1 GTSNPN and CDR2 SVGIG (reference sequence). The CDR3 loop reads CASVYRRWANTGELFF. CDR3 sequence (DNA): TGTGCGTCCGTCTACAGGCGTTGGGCGAACACCGGGGAGCTGTTTTTT.

The chain uses TRBV28 and TRBJ1-2; tentatively, D is TRBD1 (5 bases). This CDR3 has 14 residues. V dropped 3 bases and J dropped 7 bases, with 15 bases sitting between them. Germline CDR1 and CDR2: MDHEN and SYDVKM. The CDR3: CASSFRGNGGGYTF. The CDR3 DNA sequence: TGTGCCAGCAGTTTTAGGGGAAACGGCGGTGGCTACACCTTC.

This chain joins TRBV11-2 and TRBJ1-2; 7 bases are a match to TRBD1. The CDR3 runs 15 residues. Germline CDR1 and CDR2: SGHAT and FQNNGV. The J segment lost 5 bases and the V segment lost 5 bases, leaving 11 bases of the junction unmatched. The DNA of the CDR3 is TGTGCCAGCAGCCCCCGGGCAGGGGGTCGGTATGGCTACACCTTC. The encoded protein is CASSPRAGGRYGYTF. Complete variable domain (other parts from reference TRBV11-2 and TRBJ1-2): EAGVAQSPRYKIIEKRQSVAFWCNPISGHATLYWYQQILGQGPKLLIQFQNNGVVDDSQLPKDRFSAERLKGVDSTLKIQPAKLEDSAVYLCASSPRAGGRYGYTFGSGTRLTVV.

On this clone itself: At one end, the junction sequence differs from germline, possibly due to a read error. The chain is built from TRBV7-7 and TRBJ2-3; D unclear. Germline V CDR1 and CDR2: SSHAT, FNYEAQ (reference sequence). The CDR3 extends over 14 amino acids. CDR3: CASSVQPLADTQYF. The DNA of the CDR3 is TGTGCTAGCAGCGTGCAACCCCTCGCAGATACGCAGTATTTT.

This clone has more than one count but fewer than ten. The genes are TRBV30 and TRBJ2-2, with no clear D. CDR3 length: 11 amino acids. Looked up from germline, CDR1 is GTSNPN and CDR2 is SVGIG (reference sequence). V lost 4 bases to trimming and J lost 2 bases, with 2 bases between them. CDR3 in amino acids: CAWTNTGELFF. CDR3 DNA sequence: TGTGCCTGGACCAACACCGGGGAGCTGTTTTTT.

This clone turned up a few times. The chain has TRBV7-9 and TRBJ1-2; the match to TRBD1 covers 10 bases. After removal of 1 base from V and 7 bases from J, the junction contained 9 bases not matched to a gene. This CDR3 has 16 amino acids. Germline CDR1 and CDR2: SEHNR and FQNEAQ (reference sequence). As DNA, the CDR3 is TGTGCCAGCAGCTTAGTGGCGGGGGACAGGGGCTCTGGCTACACCTTC. It specifies CASSLVAGDRGSGYTF.

The J gene is TRBJ1-1, the V gene TRBV5-1, with unresolved D. CDR1 is SGHRS, CDR2 YFSETQ, per germline. V lost 2 bases to trimming and J lost 4 bases, with 9 bases between them. The CDR3 spans 13 residues. CDR3 nucleotide sequence: TGCGCCAGCAGCTTACCAGGAAGCACTGAAGCTTTCTTT. Translated, it gives CASSLPGSTEAFF.

In this sample, this clone turned up a few times. The CDR3 protein is CASSLTNRGLDTEAFF. The CDR3 DNA follows: TGTGCCAGCAGCTTAACAAACAGGGGGCTGGACACTGAAGCTTTCTTT. The chain joins TRBV7-9 to TRBJ1-1, with 9 nucleotides matching TRBD1. Trimming at V came to 2 bases and at J to 3 bases, leaving 7 bases not matched to a gene. There are 16 residues in the CDR3. Germline V lookup: CDR1 SEHNR, CDR2 FQNEAQ (reference sequence).

This rearrangement joins TRBV19 to TRBJ1-5; TRBD1 matches 8 bases. Per the germline V gene, CDR1 is LNHDA and CDR2 is SQIVND (reference sequence). V lost 4 bases, J lost 7 bases, and 15 bases stayed unmatched. The CDR3 has 17 amino acids. CDR3 amino acids: CASSTEQDRDPRQPQHF. In DNA form, the CDR3 reads TGTGCCAGTAGTACCGAACAGGACAGGGATCCTAGGCAGCCCCAGCATTTT.

The gene calls are TRBV5-1 and TRBJ1-4; D gene ambiguous. The CDR3 is 14 residues long. Looked up from germline, CDR1 is SGHRS and CDR2 is YFSETQ. Trimming took 0 bases from V and 8 from J, leaving 11 bases between them. CDR3 sequence reads: CASSLGGRGEKLFF. The CDR3 coding sequence is TGCGCCAGCAGCTTGGGGGGAAGAGGAGAAAAACTGTTTTTT. Full variable domain (outside the CDR3, taken from reference TRBV5-1 and TRBJ1-4): KAGVTQTPRYLIKTRGQQVTLSCSPISGHRSVSWYQQTPGQGLQFLFEYFSETQRNKGNFPGRFSGRQFSNSRSEMNVSTLELGDSALYLCASSLGGRGEKLFFGSGTQLSVL.

CDR3 loop: CASSLAHGSSYNSPLHF. CDR3 coding DNA: TGTGCCAGCAGCTTAGCGCACGGAAGCTCCTATAATTCACCCCTCCACTTT. This chain connects TRBV7-9 to TRBJ1-6; D uncertain. The germline gives CDR1 SEHNR, CDR2 FQNEAQ (reference sequence). The CDR3 runs 17 residues. V was shortened by 0 bases and J by 0 bases, with 9 bases between the two germline ends.

The V gene is TRBV9, the J gene TRBJ1-3; possibly TRBD1 for D (5 bases). This CDR3 contains 13 residues. The V gene lost 0 bases and the J gene lost 4 bases, with 5 bases spanning the gap. In germline, CDR1 is SGDLS, CDR2 YYNGEE. This chain's CDR3 is CASSVGQGNTIYF. In nucleotides, the CDR3 is TGTGCCAGCAGCGTAGGACAGGGAAACACCATATATTTT.

The chain couples TRBV4-2 to TRBJ1-2, with D hard to call. The germline CDR1 and CDR2 sequences are LGHNA and YNFKEQ. V was shortened by 4 bases and J by 1 base, with 4 bases between the two germline ends. The CDR3 consists of 12 residues. The CDR3 is CASSRSNYGYTF. The DNA of the CDR3 is TGTGCCAGCAGCCGAAGTAACTATGGCTACACCTTC.

This clone rates as medium-sized. For the CDR3, the DNA is TGTGCCAGCAGCTCCATCGACCTGTACTATGGCTACACCTTC. This gives the protein CASSSIDLYYGYTF. The chain uses TRBV7-9 and TRBJ1-2; D unresolved. The CDR3 spans 14 residues. The germline V gene encodes CDR1 SEHNR and CDR2 FQNEAQ (reference sequence). Trimming stripped 4 bases from V and 3 bases from J, with 12 bases between.

V usage is TRBV6-5 and J usage is TRBJ2-1, with D uncertain. Germline V gene data show CDR1 as MNHEY and CDR2 as SVGAGI. V lost 5 bases and J 0 bases, leaving 11 bases between the germline ends. The CDR3 is made up of 15 amino acids. The CDR3 nucleotides read TGTGCCAGCAGTCGTACTATGGGCTCCTACAATGAGCAGTTCTTC. Translated, it gives CASSRTMGSYNEQFF.

The chain's CDR3 is CASGQADQPQHF. In DNA form, the CDR3 reads TGTGCCAGCGGACAGGCTGATCAGCCCCAGCATTTT. The rearrangement links TRBV6-5 to TRBJ1-5; 7 positions match TRBD1. Germline CDR1 is MNHEY and CDR2 is SVGAGI. The CDR3 contains 12 residues. After removal of 8 bases from V and 5 bases from J, the junction contained 3 bases not matched to a gene.

This clone came up a few times. The V call is TRBV7-9, the J call TRBJ1-1; D remains ambiguous. V lost 7 bases and J lost 2, with 11 bases in between. The germline CDR1 and CDR2 sequences are SEHNR and FQNEAQ (reference sequence). The CDR3 spans 13 residues. DNA for the CDR3: TGTGCCAGCACCTTGGTGGGCAACACTGAAGCTTTCTTT. Residues: CASTLVGNTEAFF.

The genes are TRBV7-8 and TRBJ1-2; weak D call: TRBD1 (6 bases). Germline CDR1 reads SGHVS; CDR2 reads FQNEAQ. The V end lost 5 bases, the J end lost 3 bases, and 10 bases lay between the germline ends. This CDR3 is built from 13 residues. The CDR3 nucleotides read TGTGCCAGCAGCCGAAGGGGGGACTATGGCTACACCTTC. It codes for CASSRRGDYGYTF.

A few counts support this clone. The rearrangement uses TRBV21-1 and TRBJ1-2; TRBD1 was called by the table and not checked on the DNA. TRBV21-1 is an annotated pseudogene. The CDR3 spans 15 residues. The CDR3 region has the DNA TGTGCCAGCAGATCCGGGACAGGGGGCAACTATGGCTACACCTTC. This codes for CASRSGTGGNYGYTF.

The chain couples TRBV5-1 to TRBJ2-3; tentative D call: TRBD2 (5 bases). This CDR3 region has 15 residues. V was cut by 0 bases and J by 9 bases, with 17 bases left in between. CDR1 SGHRS and CDR2 YFSETQ come from the germline V gene. In DNA form, the CDR3 reads TGCGCCAGCAGCTTGGGTCCTATATCAGGAGGCACGCAGTATTTT. Its translation: CASSLGPISGGTQYF.

This rearrangement joins TRBV30 to TRBJ2-4, with D possibly TRBD1 on 6 matching bases. The CDR3 consists of 14 residues. Trimming removed 2 bases at V and 1 base at J, with 9 bases between. In germline, CDR1 is GTSNPN, CDR2 SVGIG (reference sequence). As DNA, the CDR3 is TGTGCCTGGAGTAAAGACAGGGCCAAAAACATTCAGTACTTC. It yields the protein CAWSKDRAKNIQYF. The variable domain in full, completed from reference TRBV30 and TRBJ2-4, reads SQTIHQWPATLVQPVGSPLSLECTVEGTSNPNLYWYRQAAGRGLQLLFYSVGIGQISSEVPQNLSASRPQDRQFILSSKKLLLSDSGFYLCAWSKDRAKNIQYFGAGTRLSVL.

The genes are TRBV4-1 and TRBJ1-2; 8 bases are shared with TRBD1. This CDR3 has 13 amino acids. V trimming: 4 bases; J trimming: 5 bases; junction bases outside the gene matches: 3. Germline CDR1 reads MGHRA; CDR2 reads YSYEKL. The CDR3 loop reads CASSPGQEYGYTF. The CDR3 region has the DNA TGCGCCAGCAGCCCGGGACAGGAGTATGGCTACACCTTC.

This rearrangement joins TRBV6-6 to TRBJ1-5; 7 nucleotides agree with TRBD1. The germline V gene encodes CDR1 MNHNY and CDR2 SVGAGI (reference sequence). V shed 6 bases and J 5 bases; nucleotides not matched to a gene: 7. This CDR3 has 14 residues. This CDR3 reads CASRITGVDQPQHF. The CDR3 nucleotides read TGTGCCAGCAGGATAACAGGGGTAGATCAGCCCCAGCATTTT.